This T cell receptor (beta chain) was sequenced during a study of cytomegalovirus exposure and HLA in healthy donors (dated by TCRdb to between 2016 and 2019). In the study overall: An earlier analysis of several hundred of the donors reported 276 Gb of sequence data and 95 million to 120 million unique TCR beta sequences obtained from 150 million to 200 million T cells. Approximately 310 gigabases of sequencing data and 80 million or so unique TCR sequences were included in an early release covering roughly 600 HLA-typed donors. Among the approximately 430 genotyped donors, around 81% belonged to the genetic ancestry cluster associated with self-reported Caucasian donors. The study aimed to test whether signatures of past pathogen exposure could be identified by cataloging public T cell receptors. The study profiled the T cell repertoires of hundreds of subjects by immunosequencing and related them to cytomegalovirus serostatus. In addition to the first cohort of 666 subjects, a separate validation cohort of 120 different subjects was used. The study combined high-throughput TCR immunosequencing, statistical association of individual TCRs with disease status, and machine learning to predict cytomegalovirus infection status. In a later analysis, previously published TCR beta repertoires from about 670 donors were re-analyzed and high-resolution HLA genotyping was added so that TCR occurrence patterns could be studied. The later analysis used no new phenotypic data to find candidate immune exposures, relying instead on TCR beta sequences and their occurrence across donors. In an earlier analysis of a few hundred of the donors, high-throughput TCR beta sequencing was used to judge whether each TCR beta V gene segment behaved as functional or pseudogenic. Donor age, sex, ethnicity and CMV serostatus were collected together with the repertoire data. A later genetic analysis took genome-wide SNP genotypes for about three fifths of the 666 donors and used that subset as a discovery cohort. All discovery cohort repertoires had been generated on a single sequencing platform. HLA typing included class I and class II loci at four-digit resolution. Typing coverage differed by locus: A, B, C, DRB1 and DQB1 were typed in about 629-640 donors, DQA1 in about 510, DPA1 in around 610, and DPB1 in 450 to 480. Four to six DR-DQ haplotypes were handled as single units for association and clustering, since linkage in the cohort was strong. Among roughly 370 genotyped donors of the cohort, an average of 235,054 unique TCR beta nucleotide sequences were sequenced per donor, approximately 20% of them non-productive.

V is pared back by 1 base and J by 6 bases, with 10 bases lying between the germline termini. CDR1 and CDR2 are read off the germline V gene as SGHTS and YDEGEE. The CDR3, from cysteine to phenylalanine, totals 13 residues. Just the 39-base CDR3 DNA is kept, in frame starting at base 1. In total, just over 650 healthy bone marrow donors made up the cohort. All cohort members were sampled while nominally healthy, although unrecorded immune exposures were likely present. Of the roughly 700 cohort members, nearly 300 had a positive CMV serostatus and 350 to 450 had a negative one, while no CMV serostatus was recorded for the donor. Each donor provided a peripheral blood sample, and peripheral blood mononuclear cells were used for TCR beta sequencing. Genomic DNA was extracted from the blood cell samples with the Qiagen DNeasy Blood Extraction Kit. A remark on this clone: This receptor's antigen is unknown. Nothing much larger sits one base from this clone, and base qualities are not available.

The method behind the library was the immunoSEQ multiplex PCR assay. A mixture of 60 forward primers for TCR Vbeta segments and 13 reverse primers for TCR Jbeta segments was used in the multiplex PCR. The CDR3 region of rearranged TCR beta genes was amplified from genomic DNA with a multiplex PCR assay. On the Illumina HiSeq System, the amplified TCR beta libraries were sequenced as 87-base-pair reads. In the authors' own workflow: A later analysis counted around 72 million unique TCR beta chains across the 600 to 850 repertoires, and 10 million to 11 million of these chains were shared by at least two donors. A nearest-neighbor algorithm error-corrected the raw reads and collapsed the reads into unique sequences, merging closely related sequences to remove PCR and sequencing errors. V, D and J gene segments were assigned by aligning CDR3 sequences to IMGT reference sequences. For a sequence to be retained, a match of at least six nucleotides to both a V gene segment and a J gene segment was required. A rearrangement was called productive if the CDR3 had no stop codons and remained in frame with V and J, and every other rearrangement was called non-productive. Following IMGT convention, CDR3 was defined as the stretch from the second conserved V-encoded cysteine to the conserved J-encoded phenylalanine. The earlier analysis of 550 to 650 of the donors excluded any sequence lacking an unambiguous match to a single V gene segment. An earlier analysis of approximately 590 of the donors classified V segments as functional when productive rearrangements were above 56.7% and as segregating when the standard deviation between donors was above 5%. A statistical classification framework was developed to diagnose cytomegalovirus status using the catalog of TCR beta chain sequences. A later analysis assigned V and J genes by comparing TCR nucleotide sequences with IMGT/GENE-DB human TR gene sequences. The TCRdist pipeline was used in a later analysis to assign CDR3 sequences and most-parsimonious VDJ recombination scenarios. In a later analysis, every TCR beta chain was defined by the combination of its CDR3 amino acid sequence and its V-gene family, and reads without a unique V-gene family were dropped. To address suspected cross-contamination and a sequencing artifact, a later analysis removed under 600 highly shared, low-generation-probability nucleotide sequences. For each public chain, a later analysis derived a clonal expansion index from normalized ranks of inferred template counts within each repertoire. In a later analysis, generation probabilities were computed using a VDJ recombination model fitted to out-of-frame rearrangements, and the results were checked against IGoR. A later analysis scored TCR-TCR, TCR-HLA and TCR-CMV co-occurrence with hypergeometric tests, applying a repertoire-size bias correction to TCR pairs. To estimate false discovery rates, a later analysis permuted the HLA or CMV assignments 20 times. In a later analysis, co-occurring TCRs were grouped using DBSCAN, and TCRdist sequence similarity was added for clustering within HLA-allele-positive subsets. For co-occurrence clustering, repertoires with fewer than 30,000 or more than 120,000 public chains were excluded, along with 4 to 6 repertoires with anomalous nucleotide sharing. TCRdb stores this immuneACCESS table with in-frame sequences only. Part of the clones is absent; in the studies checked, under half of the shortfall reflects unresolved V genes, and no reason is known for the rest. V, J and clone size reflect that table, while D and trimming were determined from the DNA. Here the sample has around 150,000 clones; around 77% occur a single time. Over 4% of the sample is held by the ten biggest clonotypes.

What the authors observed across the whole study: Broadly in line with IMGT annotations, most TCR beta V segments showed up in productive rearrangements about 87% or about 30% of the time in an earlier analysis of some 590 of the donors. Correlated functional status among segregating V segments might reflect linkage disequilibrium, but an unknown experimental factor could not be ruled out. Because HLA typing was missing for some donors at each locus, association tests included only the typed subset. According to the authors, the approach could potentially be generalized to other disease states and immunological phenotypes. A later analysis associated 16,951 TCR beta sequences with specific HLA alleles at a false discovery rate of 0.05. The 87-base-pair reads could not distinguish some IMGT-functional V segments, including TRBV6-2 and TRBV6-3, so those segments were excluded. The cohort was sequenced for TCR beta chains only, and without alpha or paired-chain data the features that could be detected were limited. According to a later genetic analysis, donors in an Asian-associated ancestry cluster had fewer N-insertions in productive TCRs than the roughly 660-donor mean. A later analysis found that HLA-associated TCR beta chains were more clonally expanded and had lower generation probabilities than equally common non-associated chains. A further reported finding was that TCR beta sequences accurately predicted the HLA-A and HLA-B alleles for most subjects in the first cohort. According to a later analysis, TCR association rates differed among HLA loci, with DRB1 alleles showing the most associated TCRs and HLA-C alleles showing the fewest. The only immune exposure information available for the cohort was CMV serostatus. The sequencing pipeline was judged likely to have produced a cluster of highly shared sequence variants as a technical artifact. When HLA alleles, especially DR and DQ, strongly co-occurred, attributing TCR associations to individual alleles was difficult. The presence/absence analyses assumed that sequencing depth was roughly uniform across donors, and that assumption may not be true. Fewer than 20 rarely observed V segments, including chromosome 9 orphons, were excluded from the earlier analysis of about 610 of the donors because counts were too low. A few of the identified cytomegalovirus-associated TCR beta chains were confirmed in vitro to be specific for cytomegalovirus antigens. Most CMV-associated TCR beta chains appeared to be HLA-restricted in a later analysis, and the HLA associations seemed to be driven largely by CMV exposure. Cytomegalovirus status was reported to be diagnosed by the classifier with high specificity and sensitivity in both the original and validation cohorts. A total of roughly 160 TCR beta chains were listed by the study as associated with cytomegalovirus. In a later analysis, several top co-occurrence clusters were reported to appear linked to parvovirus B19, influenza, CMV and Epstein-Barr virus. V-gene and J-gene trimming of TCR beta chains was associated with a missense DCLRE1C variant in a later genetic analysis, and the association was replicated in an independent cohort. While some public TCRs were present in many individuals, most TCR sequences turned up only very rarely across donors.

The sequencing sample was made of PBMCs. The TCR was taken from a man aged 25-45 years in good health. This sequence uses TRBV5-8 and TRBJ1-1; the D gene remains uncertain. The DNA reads TGTGCCAGCAGCTTGAATCGGGTCTCTGAAGCTTTCTTT. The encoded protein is CASSLNRVSEAFF. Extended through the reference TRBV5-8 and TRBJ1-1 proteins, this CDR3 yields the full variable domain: EAGVTQSPTHLIKTRGQQATLRCSPISGHTSVYWYQQALGLGLQFLLWYDEGEERNRGNFPPRFSGRQFPNYSSELNVNALELEDSALYLCASSLNRVSEAFFGQGTRLTVV.